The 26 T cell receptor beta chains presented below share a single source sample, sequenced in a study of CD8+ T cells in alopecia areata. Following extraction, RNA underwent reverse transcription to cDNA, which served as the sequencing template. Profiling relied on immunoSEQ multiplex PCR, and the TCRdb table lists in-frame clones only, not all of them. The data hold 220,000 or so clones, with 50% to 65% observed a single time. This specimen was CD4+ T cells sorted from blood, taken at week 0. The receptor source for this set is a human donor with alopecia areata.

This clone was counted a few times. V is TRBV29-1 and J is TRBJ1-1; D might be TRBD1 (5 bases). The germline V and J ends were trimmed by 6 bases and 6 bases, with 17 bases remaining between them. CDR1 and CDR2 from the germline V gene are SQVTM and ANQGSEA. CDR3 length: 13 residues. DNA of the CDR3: TGCAGCGTAATCACCCCAGGGAGGTCTGAAGCTTTCTTT. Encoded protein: CSVITPGRSEAFF.

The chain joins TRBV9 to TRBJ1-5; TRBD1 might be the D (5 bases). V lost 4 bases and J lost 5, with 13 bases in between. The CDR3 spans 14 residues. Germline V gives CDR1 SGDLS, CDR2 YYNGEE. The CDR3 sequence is CASSTTGAYQPQHF. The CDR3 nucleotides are TGTGCCAGCAGCACAACCGGGGCCTATCAGCCCCAGCATTTT.

The CDR3 is CAISTGLSYEQYF. The CDR3 DNA is TGTGCCATTTCGACAGGCCTCTCCTACGAGCAGTACTTC. The V and J genes are TRBV6-5 and TRBJ2-7; tentative D call: TRBD1 (6 bases). The V gene's germline CDR1 is MNHEY and CDR2 SVGAGI. The CDR3 runs 13 residues. V lost 10 bases and J lost 0, with 13 bases in between.

CDR3 loop: CATGQGSTEAFF. The CDR3 region has the DNA TGTGCCACCGGACAGGGGAGCACTGAAGCTTTCTTT. This rearrangement joins TRBV10-3 to TRBJ1-1; 9 bases fit TRBD1. This CDR3 is built from 12 residues. V trimming: 10 bases; J trimming: 4 bases; junction bases outside the gene matches: 4. Germline loops: CDR1 ENHRY, CDR2 SYGVKD.

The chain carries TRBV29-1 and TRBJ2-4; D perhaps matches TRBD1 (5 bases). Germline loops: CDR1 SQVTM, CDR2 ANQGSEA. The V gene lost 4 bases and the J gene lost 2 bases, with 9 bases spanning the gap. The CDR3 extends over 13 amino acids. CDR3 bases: TGCAGCGTTGGAACAGGCACCAAAAACATTCAGTACTTC. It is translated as CSVGTGTKNIQYF.

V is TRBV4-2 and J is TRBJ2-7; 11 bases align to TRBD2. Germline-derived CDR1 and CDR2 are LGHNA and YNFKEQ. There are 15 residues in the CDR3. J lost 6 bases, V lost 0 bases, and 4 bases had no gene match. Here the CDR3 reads CASSQELAGVGEQYF. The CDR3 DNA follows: TGTGCCAGCAGCCAAGAACTAGCGGGAGTGGGCGAGCAGTACTTC.

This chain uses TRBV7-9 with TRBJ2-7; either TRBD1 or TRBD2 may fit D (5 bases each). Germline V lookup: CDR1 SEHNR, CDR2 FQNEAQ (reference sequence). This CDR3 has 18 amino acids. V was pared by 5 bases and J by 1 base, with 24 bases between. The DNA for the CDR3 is TGTGCCAGCAGCCAAAAGGCGGTGGTTCGGGACGGATCCTACGAGCAGTACTTC. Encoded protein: CASSQKAVVRDGSYEQYF.

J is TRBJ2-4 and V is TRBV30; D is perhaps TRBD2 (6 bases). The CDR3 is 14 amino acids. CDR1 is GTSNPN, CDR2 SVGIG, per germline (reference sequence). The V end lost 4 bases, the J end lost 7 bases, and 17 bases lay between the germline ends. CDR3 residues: CAWKPGTSSNIQYF. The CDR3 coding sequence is TGTGCCTGGAAACCCGGGACTTCCAGTAACATTCAGTACTTC.

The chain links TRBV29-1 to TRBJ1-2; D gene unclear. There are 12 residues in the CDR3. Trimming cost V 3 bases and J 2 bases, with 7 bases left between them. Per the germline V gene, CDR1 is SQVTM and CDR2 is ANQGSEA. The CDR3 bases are TGCAGCGTTGAGGGGTTCAACTATGGCTACACCTTC. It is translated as CSVEGFNYGYTF.

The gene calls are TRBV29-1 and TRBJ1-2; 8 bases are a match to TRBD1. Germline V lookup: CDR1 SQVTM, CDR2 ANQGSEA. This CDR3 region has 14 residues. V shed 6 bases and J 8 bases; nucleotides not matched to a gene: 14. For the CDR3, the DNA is TGCAGCGTCACCATGGGGACAGGATCGGAAGGCTACACCTTC. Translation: CSVTMGTGSEGYTF.

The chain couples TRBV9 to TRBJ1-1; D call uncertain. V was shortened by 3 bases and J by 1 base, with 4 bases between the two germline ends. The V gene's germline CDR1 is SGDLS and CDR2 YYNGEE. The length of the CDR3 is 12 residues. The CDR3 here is CASSGQNTEAFF. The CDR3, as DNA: TGTGCCAGCAGCGGACAGAACACTGAAGCTTTCTTT. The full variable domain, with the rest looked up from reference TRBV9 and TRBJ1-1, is DSGVTQTPKHLITATGQRVTLRCSPRSGDLSVYWYQQSLDQGLQFLIQYYNGEERAKGNILERFSAQQFPDLHSELNLSSLELGDSALYFCASSGQNTEAFFGQGTRLTVV.

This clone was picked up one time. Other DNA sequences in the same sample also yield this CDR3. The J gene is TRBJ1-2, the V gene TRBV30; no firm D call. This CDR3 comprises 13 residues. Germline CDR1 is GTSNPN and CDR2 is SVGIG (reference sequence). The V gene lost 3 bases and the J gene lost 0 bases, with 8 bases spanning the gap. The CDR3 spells CAWSPRANYGYTF. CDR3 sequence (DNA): TGTGCCTGGAGCCCAAGAGCTAACTATGGCTACACCTTC.

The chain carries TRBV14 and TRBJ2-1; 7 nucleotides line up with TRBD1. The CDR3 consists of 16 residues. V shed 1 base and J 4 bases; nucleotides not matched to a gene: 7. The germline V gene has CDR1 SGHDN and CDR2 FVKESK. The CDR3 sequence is CASSQGVGQAYNEQFF. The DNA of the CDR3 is TGTGCCAGCAGCCAAGGTGTTGGACAGGCTTACAATGAGCAGTTCTTC. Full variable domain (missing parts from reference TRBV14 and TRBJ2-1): EAGVTQFPSHSVIEKGQTVTLRCDPISGHDNLYWYRRVMGKEIKFLLHFVKESKQDESGMPNNRFLAERTGGTYSTLKVQPAELEDSGVYFCASSQGVGQAYNEQFFGPGTRLTVL.

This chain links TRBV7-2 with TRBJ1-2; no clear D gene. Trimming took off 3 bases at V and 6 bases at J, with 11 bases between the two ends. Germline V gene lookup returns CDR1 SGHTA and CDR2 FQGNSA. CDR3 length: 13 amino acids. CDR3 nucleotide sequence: TGTGCCAGCAGCTTCGGTTGGAGAAATGGCTACACCTTC. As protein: CASSFGWRNGYTF.

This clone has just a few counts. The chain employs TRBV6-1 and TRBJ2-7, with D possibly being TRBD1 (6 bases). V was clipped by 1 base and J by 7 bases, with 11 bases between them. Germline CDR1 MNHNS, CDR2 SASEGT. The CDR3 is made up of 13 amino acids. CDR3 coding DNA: TGTGCCAGCAGTGAAGTTGACAGGCGGGAGCAGTACTTC. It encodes CASSEVDRREQYF.

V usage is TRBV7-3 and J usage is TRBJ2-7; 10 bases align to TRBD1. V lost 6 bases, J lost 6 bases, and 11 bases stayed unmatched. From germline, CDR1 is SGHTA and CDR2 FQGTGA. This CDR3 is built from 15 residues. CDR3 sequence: CASSFVGTGAAEQYF. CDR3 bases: TGTGCCAGCAGTTTCGTCGGGACAGGGGCCGCCGAGCAGTACTTC.

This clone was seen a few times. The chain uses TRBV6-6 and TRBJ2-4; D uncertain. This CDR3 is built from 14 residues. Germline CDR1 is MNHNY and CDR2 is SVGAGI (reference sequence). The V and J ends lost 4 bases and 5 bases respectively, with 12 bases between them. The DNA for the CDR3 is TGTGCCAGCAGTTCCCCGTTGGCCCAAAACATTCAGTACTTC. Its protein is CASSSPLAQNIQYF.

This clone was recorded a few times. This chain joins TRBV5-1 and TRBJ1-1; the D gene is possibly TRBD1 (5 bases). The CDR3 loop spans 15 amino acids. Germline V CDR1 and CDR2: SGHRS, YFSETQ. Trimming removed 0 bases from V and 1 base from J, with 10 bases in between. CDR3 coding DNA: TGCGCCAGCAGCTTGGTGGCGGGGCCGAACACTGAAGCTTTCTTT. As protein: CASSLVAGPNTEAFF.

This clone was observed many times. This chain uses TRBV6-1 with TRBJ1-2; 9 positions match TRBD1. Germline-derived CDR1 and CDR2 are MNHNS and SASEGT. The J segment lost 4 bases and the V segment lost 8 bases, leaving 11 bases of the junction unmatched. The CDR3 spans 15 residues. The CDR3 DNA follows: TGTGCCAGCGGCATTATGGGGACAGGGATCTATGGCTACACCTTC. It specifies CASGIMGTGIYGYTF.

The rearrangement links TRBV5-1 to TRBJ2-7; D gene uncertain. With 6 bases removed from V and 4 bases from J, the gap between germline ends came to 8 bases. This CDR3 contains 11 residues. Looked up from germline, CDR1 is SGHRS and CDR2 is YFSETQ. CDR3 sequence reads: CASNIGYEQYF. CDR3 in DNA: TGCGCCAGCAACATTGGATACGAGCAGTACTTC. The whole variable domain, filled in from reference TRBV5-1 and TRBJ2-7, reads KAGVTQTPRYLIKTRGQQVTLSCSPISGHRSVSWYQQTPGQGLQFLFEYFSETQRNKGNFPGRFSGRQFSNSRSEMNVSTLELGDSALYLCASNIGYEQYFGPGTRLTVT.

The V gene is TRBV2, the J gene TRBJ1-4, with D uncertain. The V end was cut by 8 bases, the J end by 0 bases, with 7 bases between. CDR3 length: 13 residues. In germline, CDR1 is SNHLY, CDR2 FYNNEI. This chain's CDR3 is CASLGATNEKLFF. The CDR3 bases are TGTGCCAGCCTAGGAGCAACTAATGAAAAACTGTTTTTT. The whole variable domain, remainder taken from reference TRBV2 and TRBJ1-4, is EPEVTQTPSHQVTQMGQEVILRCVPISNHLYFYWYRQILGQKVEFLVSFYNNEISEKSEIFDDQFSVERPDGSNFTLKIRSTKLEDSAMYFCASLGATNEKLFFGSGTQLSVL.

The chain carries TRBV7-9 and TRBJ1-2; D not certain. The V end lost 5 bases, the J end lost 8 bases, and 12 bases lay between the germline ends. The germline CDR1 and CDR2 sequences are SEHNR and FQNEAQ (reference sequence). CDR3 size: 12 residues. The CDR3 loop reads CASSPGGAGYTF. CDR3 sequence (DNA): TGTGCCAGCAGCCCGGGAGGAGCAGGCTACACCTTC.

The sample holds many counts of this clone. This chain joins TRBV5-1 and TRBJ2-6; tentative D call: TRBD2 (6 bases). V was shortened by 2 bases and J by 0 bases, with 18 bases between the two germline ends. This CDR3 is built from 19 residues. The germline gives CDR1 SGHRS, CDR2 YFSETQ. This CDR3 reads CASSLRSQGLISGANVLTF. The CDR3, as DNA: TGCGCCAGCAGCTTAAGGAGTCAGGGACTGATCTCTGGGGCCAACGTCCTGACTTTC.

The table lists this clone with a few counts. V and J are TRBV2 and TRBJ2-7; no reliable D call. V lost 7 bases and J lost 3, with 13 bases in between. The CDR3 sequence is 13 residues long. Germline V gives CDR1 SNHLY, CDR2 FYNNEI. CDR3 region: CASKFRLLYEQYF. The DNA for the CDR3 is TGTGCCAGCAAGTTCAGGCTTCTCTACGAGCAGTACTTC. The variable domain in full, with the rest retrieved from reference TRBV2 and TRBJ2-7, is EPEVTQTPSHQVTQMGQEVILRCVPISNHLYFYWYRQILGQKVEFLVSFYNNEISEKSEIFDDQFSVERPDGSNFTLKIRSTKLEDSAMYFCASKFRLLYEQYFGPGTRLTVT.

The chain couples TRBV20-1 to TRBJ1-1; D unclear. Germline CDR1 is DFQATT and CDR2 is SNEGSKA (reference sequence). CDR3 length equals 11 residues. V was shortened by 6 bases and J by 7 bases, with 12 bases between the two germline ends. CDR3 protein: CSADPEREAFF. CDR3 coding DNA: TGCAGTGCAGACCCGGAACGTGAAGCTTTCTTT.

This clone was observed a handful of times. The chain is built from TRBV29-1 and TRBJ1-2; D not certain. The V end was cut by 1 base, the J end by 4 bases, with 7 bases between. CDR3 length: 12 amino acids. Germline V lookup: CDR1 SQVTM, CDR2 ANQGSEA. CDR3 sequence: CSVEGSGYGYTF. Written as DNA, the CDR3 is TGCAGCGTTGAAGGGTCAGGCTATGGCTACACCTTC.